This T cell receptor beta chain was observed in a study of shared clonotypes between healthy human individuals. Study-wide results and caveats: Generation of non-shared clonotypes was less probable than generation of clonotypes shared by all four donors. Larger estimated richness was generally recorded for naive subsets relative to memory subsets.

Across several immunoSEQ plates, the genomic DNA of each subset was split evenly. Only in-frame clones appear in the TCRdb table, and some are missing; sequencing was by immunoSEQ multiplex PCR. The sample carries 2 million to 2.5 million clones, approximately 96% recorded once. About this clone itself: Its cognate antigen is unknown.

Germline V lookup: CDR1 SGHTA, CDR2 FQGNSA. The CDR3 contains 14 residues. V trimming: 5 bases; J trimming: 8 bases; junction bases outside the gene matches: 7. This sequence was found in a man younger than 35 in good health. The chain combines TRBV7-2 with TRBJ2-2; 8 bases agree with TRBD2. The material sequenced was naive CD4+ T cells sorted from blood. Subset specified: CD45RA+ positively selected. CDR3 sequence (DNA): TGTGCCAGCAGCACCAGACTAGCGATAGGGGAGCTGTTTTTT. Its translation is CASSTRLAIGELFF.